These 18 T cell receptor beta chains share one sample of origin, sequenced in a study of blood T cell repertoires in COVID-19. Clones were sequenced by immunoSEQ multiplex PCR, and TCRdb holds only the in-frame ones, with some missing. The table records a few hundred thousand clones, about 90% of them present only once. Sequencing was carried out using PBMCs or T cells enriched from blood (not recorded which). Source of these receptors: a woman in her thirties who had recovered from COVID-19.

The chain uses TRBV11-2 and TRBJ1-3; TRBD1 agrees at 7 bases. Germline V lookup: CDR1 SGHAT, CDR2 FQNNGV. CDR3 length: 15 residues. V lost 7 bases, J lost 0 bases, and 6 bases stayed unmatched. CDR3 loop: CASTWGDSSGNTIYF. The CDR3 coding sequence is TGTGCCAGCACCTGGGGGGACAGCTCTGGAAACACCATATATTTT.

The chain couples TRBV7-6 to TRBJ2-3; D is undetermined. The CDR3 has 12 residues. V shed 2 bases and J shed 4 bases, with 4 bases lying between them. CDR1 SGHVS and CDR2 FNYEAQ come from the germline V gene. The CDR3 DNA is TGTGCCAGCAGCTTATCATCAGATACGCAGTATTTT. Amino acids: CASSLSSDTQYF.

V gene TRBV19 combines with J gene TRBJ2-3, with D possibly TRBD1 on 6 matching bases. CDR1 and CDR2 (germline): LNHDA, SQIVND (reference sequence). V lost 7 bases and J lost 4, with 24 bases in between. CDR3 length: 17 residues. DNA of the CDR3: TGTGCCAGTATCCGAAGGGACAATTGGGGCAGCCCAGATACGCAGTATTTT. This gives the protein CASIRRDNWGSPDTQYF.

The CDR3 sequence is CASSLDTRTQYF. The CDR3 nucleotides read TGTGCCAGCAGCTTGGACACGCGTACGCAGTATTTT. The chain links TRBV11-3 to TRBJ2-3, with D possibly TRBD1 on 5 matching bases. Trimming took off 3 bases at V and 8 bases at J, with 9 bases between the two ends. CDR1 is SGHNT, CDR2 YENEEA, per germline. This CDR3 has 12 amino acids.

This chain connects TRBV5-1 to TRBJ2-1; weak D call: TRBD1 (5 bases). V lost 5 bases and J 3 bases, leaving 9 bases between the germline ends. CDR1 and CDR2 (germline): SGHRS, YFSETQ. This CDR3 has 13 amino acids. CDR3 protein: CASSLTVYNEQFF. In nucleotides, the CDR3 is TGCGCCAGCAGTTTGACAGTCTACAATGAGCAGTTCTTC.

The CDR3 DNA reads TGTGCCAGCACCACGGGACAAATACGCGAGCAGTACTTC. Translation: CASTTGQIREQYF. J is TRBJ2-7 and V is TRBV6-5, with D tentatively TRBD1 (6 bases). Germline lookup yields CDR1 MNHEY and CDR2 SVGAGI. Trimming pared 7 bases from V and 6 bases from J, leaving 16 bases between. The CDR3 spans 13 residues.

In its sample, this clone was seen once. CDR3 sequence: CSVEDLAGAYTDTQYF. In DNA, the CDR3 is TGCAGCGTTGAAGATTTAGCGGGGGCCTACACAGATACGCAGTATTTT. The chain employs TRBV29-1 and TRBJ2-3, with 9 positions matching TRBD2. In germline, CDR1 is SQVTM, CDR2 ANQGSEA. With V trimmed by 0 bases and J by 2 bases, 6 bases remained unmatched. This CDR3 spans 16 amino acids.

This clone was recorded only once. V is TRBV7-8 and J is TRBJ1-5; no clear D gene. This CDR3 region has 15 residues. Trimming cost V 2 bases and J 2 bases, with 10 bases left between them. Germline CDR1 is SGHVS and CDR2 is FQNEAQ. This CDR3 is CASSLLEARNQPQHF. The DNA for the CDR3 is TGTGCCAGCAGCTTACTTGAGGCCCGCAATCAGCCCCAGCATTTT.

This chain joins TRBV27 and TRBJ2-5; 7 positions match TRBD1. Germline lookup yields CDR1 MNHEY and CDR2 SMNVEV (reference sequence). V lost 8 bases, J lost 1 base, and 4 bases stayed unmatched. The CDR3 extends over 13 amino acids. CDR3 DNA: TGTGCCAGCTGGGGACAGCCCCAAGAGACCCAGTACTTC. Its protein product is CASWGQPQETQYF.

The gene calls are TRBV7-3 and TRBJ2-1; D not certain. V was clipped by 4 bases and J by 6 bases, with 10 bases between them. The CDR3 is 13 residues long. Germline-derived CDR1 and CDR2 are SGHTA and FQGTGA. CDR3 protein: CASSSTVGNEQFF. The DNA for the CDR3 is TGTGCCAGCAGCTCGACTGTCGGCAATGAGCAGTTCTTC.

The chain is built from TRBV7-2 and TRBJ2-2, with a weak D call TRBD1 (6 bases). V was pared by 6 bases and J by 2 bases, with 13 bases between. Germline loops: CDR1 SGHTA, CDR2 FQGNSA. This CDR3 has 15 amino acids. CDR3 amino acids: CASRPGTFNTGELFF. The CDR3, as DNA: TGTGCCAGCAGGCCCGGGACATTTAACACCGGGGAGCTGTTTTTT.

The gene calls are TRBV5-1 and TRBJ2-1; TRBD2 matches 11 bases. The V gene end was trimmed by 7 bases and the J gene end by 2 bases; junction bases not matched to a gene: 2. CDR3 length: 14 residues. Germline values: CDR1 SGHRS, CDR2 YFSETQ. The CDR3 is CASASGGPYNEQFF. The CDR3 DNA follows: TGCGCCAGCGCTAGCGGGGGGCCCTACAATGAGCAGTTCTTC.

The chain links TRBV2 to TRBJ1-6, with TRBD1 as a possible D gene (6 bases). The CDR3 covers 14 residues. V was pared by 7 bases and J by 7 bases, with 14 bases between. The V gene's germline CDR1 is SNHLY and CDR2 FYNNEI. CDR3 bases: TGTGCCAGCACCTTACAGGGAGGGAATTCACCCCTCCACTTT. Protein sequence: CASTLQGGNSPLHF.

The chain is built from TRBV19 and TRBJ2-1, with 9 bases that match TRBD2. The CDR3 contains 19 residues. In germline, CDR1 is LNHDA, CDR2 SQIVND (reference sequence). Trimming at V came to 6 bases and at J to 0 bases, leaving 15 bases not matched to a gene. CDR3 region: CASSIGPTLAGSSYNEQFF. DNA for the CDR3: TGTGCCAGTAGCATCGGCCCGACTCTAGCGGGGAGCTCCTACAATGAGCAGTTCTTC.

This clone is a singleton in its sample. In DNA, the CDR3 is TGTGCCAGCACCCGACCACTAGCGGCAACCTACAATGAGCAGTTCTTC. This translates into CASTRPLAATYNEQFF. The chain couples TRBV28 to TRBJ2-1; TRBD2 matches at 8 bases. The V and J ends lost 7 bases and 2 bases, in that order; junction bases with no gene match: 10. The germline V gene has CDR1 MDHEN and CDR2 SYDVKM. There are 16 residues in the CDR3.

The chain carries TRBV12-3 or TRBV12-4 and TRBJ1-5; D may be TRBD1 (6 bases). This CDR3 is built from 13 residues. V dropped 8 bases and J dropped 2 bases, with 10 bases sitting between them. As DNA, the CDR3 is TGTGCCAGCGGAGGACAGCGCAATCAGCCCCAGCATTTT. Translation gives CASGGQRNQPQHF.

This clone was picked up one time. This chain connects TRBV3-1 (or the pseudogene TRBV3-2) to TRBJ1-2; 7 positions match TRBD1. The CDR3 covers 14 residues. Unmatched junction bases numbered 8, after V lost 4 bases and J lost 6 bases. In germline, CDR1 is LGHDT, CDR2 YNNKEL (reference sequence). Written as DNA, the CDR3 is TGTGCCAGCAGCCTCGGAGGACAGGTGGATGGCTACACCTTC. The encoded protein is CASSLGGQVDGYTF.

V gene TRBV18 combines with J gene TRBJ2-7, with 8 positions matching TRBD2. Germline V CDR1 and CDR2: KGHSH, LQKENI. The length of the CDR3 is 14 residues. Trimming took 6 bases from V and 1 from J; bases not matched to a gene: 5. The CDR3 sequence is CASSPAGESYEQYF. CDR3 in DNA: TGTGCCAGCTCGCCAGCGGGGGAGTCCTACGAGCAGTACTTC.